This T cell receptor (beta chain) was profiled in a study of blood T cell repertoires in COVID-19. The table came from immunoSEQ multiplex PCR; TCRdb's copy has only in-frame clones and leaves some out. The table has more than 110,000 clones, roughly 85% seen once. The V gene's germline CDR1 is SSHAT and CDR2 FNYEAQ (reference sequence). The CDR3 is made up of 16 amino acids. Of note for this clone: The junction shows a germline mismatch at one end, possibly a read error.

This clonotype was obtained from a man between 45 and 60 years old with acute or convalescent COVID-19. The specimen sequenced was peripheral blood. This chain uses TRBV7-7 with TRBJ2-1; 7 nucleotides agree with TRBD2. CDR3 in amino acids: CASSKQIPGGYNEQFF. The CDR3 nucleotides read TGTGCTAGCAGTAAACAGATTCCGGGAGGCTACAATGAGCAGTTCTTC.